A single sample gave rise to the 28 T cell receptor beta chains below, sequenced in a study of blood T cell repertoires in COVID-19. Repertoires were generated with immunoSEQ multiplex PCR, while TCRdb's copy carries only in-frame clones and drops some. The sample gives some 90,000 clones, 86% of which show up once; 0.95% to 1.5% is in the top ten. The sample was peripheral blood. These receptors were obtained from a man aged 80 or over with active or convalescent COVID-19.

The chain links TRBV15 to TRBJ2-2; 11 positions match TRBD1. Trimming at V came to 4 bases and at J to 4 bases, leaving 5 bases not matched to a gene. Germline CDR1 reads LNHNV; CDR2 reads YYDKDF (reference sequence). The CDR3 is 16 residues long. The CDR3 region is CATSNRDRGITGELFF. The CDR3 region has the DNA TGTGCCACCAGCAACCGGGACAGGGGGATCACCGGGGAGCTGTTTTTT.

CDR3 DNA sequence: TGTGCCAGCAGAGCGACAGGGGGCAACACTGAAGCTTTCTTT. Its translation is CASRATGGNTEAFF. J is TRBJ1-1 and V is TRBV2, with 10 bases identical to TRBD1. The CDR3 totals 14 residues. CDR1 and CDR2 (germline): SNHLY, FYNNEI. Trimming removed 6 bases from V and 2 bases from J; junction bases left unmatched: 3.

The chain employs TRBV4-3 and TRBJ1-5; D unresolved. The V end was cut by 0 bases, the J end by 5 bases, with 8 bases between. There are 14 residues in the CDR3. CDR1 is LGHNA, CDR2 YSLEER, per germline. CDR3 amino acids: CASSQDPRYQPQHF. CDR3 bases: TGCGCCAGCAGCCAAGATCCCAGATATCAGCCCCAGCATTTT.

The chain combines TRBV25-1 with TRBJ1-1; D possibly corresponds to TRBD1 (6 bases). The germline gives CDR1 MGHDK, CDR2 SYGVNS. This CDR3 region has 12 residues. With 5 bases removed from V and 6 bases from J, the gap between germline ends came to 10 bases. The DNA for the CDR3 is TGTGCCAGCAGTACAGGGTCCTCTGAAGCTTTCTTT. This sequence encodes CASSTGSSEAFF.

This rearrangement joins TRBV5-4 to TRBJ2-3; 13 bases map to TRBD2. J gave up 2 bases and V 4 bases, and 4 bases lay outside the gene matches. The CDR3 extends over 16 amino acids. Germline CDR1 and CDR2: SGHNT and YYREEE (reference sequence). The chain's CDR3 is CASSAGLAGVTDTQYF. In nucleotides, the CDR3 is TGTGCCAGCAGCGCCGGACTAGCGGGAGTCACAGATACGCAGTATTTT. The variable domain in full, completed from reference TRBV5-4 and TRBJ2-3, reads ETGVTQSPTHLIKTRGQQVTLRCSSQSGHNTVSWYQQALGQGPQFIFQYYREEENGRGNFPPRFSGLQFPNYSSELNVNALELDDSALYLCASSAGLAGVTDTQYFGPGTRLTVL.

V and J are TRBV28 and TRBJ1-5; no clear D. The CDR3 contains 17 residues. Trimming cost V 5 bases and J 1 base, with 18 bases left between them. Per germline, CDR1 MDHEN and CDR2 SYDVKM. The CDR3 loop is CASSAYAIRGSNQPQHF. CDR3 nucleotides: TGTGCCAGCAGTGCATACGCGATTCGAGGAAGCAATCAGCCCCAGCATTTT.

The chain carries TRBV29-1 and TRBJ2-7; weak D call: TRBD2 (5 bases). CDR3 length: 12 amino acids. Germline CDR1 reads SQVTM; CDR2 reads ANQGSEA. V was pared by 8 bases and J by 2 bases, with 13 bases between. The CDR3 nucleotides are TGCAGCACCGGAGGTGGGGCCTACGAGCAGTACTTC. Its translation: CSTGGGAYEQYF.

This rearrangement joins TRBV6-5 to TRBJ1-2, with a tentative D call TRBD1 (6 bases). CDR3 length: 13 amino acids. CDR1 is MNHEY, CDR2 SVGAGI, per germline. Trimming cost V 4 bases and J 8 bases, with 14 bases left between them. CDR3 residues: CASSSQGTGGYTF. The CDR3 DNA reads TGTGCCAGCAGTTCACAGGGAACAGGGGGCTACACCTTC.

The V gene is TRBV27, the J gene TRBJ2-2, with D perhaps matching TRBD2 (6 bases). The CDR3 has 21 amino acids. Trimming cost V 7 bases and J 5 bases, with 35 bases left between them. Germline CDR1 is MNHEY and CDR2 is SMNVEV (reference sequence). The CDR3 nucleotides read TGTGCCAGCACCCTCGGGGGACCCCTCTCCGAGTTCCAGTATCCTACCGGGGAGCTGTTTTTT. It specifies CASTLGGPLSEFQYPTGELFF.

This chain connects TRBV5-6 to TRBJ1-3; TRBD1 matches 8 bases. There are 16 residues in the CDR3. Per the germline V gene, CDR1 is SGHDT and CDR2 is YYEEEE. V trimming: 2 bases; J trimming: 3 bases; junction bases outside the gene matches: 7. The CDR3 region is CASSLGTGGVGNTIYF. In DNA form, the CDR3 reads TGTGCCAGCAGCTTAGGGACAGGAGGTGTTGGAAACACCATATATTTT.

V gene TRBV30 combines with J gene TRBJ1-2; D uncertain. There are 12 residues in the CDR3. Trimming stripped 0 bases from V and 9 bases from J, with 11 bases between. Germline V gives CDR1 GTSNPN, CDR2 SVGIG (reference sequence). CDR3 protein: CAWSVRVRSYTF. The CDR3 region has the DNA TGTGCCTGGAGTGTACGGGTAAGGAGCTACACCTTC.

This chain uses TRBV4-2 with TRBJ1-1; D is perhaps TRBD1 (5 bases). Germline V CDR1 and CDR2: LGHNA, YNFKEQ. This CDR3 contains 15 residues. V gave up 4 bases and J gave up 2 bases, with 14 bases separating them. CDR3 sequence (DNA): TGTGCCAGCAGCCTACTAAGGGACTCTAACACTGAAGCTTTCTTT. As protein: CASSLLRDSNTEAFF.

The J gene is TRBJ1-5, the V gene TRBV5-5; 10 bases fit TRBD1. The CDR3 totals 16 residues. The germline V gene encodes CDR1 SGHKS and CDR2 YYEKEE (reference sequence). V shed 4 bases, J shed 4 bases, and the junction held 8 bases outside the gene matches. CDR3 amino acids: CASSPHPDRGNQPQHF. The DNA for the CDR3 is TGTGCCAGCAGCCCCCACCCGGACAGGGGGAATCAGCCCCAGCATTTT.

This clone was counted a single time. CDR3 region: CASSNRDLGNTEAFF. CDR3 in DNA: TGCGCCAGCAGCAACAGGGATTTGGGGAACACTGAAGCTTTCTTT. V is TRBV5-1 and J is TRBJ1-1; TRBD1 might be the D (6 bases). Germline V gives CDR1 SGHRS, CDR2 YFSETQ. Trimming stripped 4 bases from V and 1 base from J, with 14 bases between. This CDR3 region has 15 residues.

In DNA form, the CDR3 reads TGCGCCAGCAGCCAGGGAACCTCTAGCACAGATACGCAGTATTTT. Amino acids: CASSQGTSSTDTQYF. The chain joins TRBV5-1 to TRBJ2-3, with a tentative D call TRBD1 (5 bases). Per germline, CDR1 SGHRS and CDR2 YFSETQ. The CDR3 runs 15 residues. The V and J ends lost 4 bases and 0 bases respectively, with 12 bases between them. The whole variable domain, filled in from reference TRBV5-1 and TRBJ2-3, reads KAGVTQTPRYLIKTRGQQVTLSCSPISGHRSVSWYQQTPGQGLQFLFEYFSETQRNKGNFPGRFSGRQFSNSRSEMNVSTLELGDSALYLCASSQGTSSTDTQYFGPGTRLTVL.

About this clone itself: Other nucleotide sequences from this sample produce the same CDR3. CDR3 loop: CATSRDREYYGYTF. Here the CDR3 DNA reads TGTGCCACCAGCAGAGATCGGGAATACTATGGCTACACCTTC. This chain joins TRBV15 and TRBJ1-2; D uncertain. The CDR3 covers 14 residues. From germline, CDR1 is LNHNV and CDR2 YYDKDF (reference sequence). V lost 0 bases to trimming and J lost 3 bases, with 8 bases between them.

In nucleotides, the CDR3 is TGTGCCAGCAGCTCCTTAGCGACCAACACCGGGGAGCTGTTTTTT. This sequence encodes CASSSLATNTGELFF. The J gene is TRBJ2-2, the V gene TRBV5-6, with a tentative D call TRBD2 (5 bases). The germline gives CDR1 SGHDT, CDR2 YYEEEE. CDR3 length: 15 residues. V lost 3 bases to trimming and J lost 2 bases, with 11 bases between them. Complete variable domain (other parts from reference TRBV5-6 and TRBJ2-2): DAGVTQSPTHLIKTRGQQVTLRCSPKSGHDTVSWYQQALGQGPQFIFQYYEEEERQRGNFPDRFSGHQFPNYSSELNVNALLLGDSALYLCASSSLATNTGELFFGEGSRLTVL.

A single count supports this clone. This chain uses TRBV7-9 with TRBJ2-1, with D possibly matching TRBD2 (5 bases). V was pared by 3 bases and J by 10 bases, with 10 bases between. This CDR3 has 12 amino acids. Germline V gene data show CDR1 as SEHNR and CDR2 as FQNEAQ (reference sequence). This CDR3 is CASSFTASEQFF. DNA for the CDR3: TGTGCCAGCAGCTTTACCGCTAGCGAGCAGTTCTTC.

This clone was recorded a few times. V is TRBV3-1 (or the pseudogene TRBV3-2) and J is TRBJ2-7; 12 nucleotides match TRBD2. CDR1 and CDR2 from the germline V gene are LGHDT and YNNKEL (reference sequence). V was clipped by 3 bases and J by 6 bases; unmatched bases: 9. The CDR3 is 16 residues long. The CDR3 sequence: CASSHATSGRYREQYF. Here the CDR3 DNA reads TGTGCCAGCAGCCACGCGACTAGCGGGAGATACCGCGAGCAGTACTTC.

This clone was observed a single time. V is TRBV28 and J is TRBJ2-1; 13 bases align to TRBD2. Per the germline V gene, CDR1 is MDHEN and CDR2 is SYDVKM. The CDR3 is 15 residues long. V was clipped by 6 bases and J by 7 bases; unmatched bases: 6. CDR3 sequence (DNA): TGTGCCAGCAGCCCACTAGCGGGAGGGATGAATGAGCAGTTCTTC. It encodes CASSPLAGGMNEQFF.

The chain recombines TRBV7-8 with TRBJ1-2; TRBD1 agrees at 8 bases. The CDR3 runs 17 residues. With 2 bases clipped from V and 5 bases from J, the junction kept 13 bases outside the gene matches. Per germline, CDR1 SGHVS and CDR2 FQNEAQ. CDR3 region: CASSLSRPQGGLYGYTF. The CDR3, as DNA: TGTGCCAGCAGCTTATCTCGGCCACAGGGGGGCCTTTATGGCTACACCTTC. Supplemented by reference TRBV7-8 and TRBJ1-2, the full variable domain reads GAGVSQSPRYKVAKRGQDVALRCDPISGHVSLFWYQQALGQGPEFLTYFQNEAQLDKSGLPSDRFFAERPEGSVSTLKIQRTQQEDSAVYLCASSLSRPQGGLYGYTFGSGTRLTVV.

The chain joins TRBV19 to TRBJ1-2; maybe TRBD1 (6 bases). The CDR3 is made up of 15 amino acids. Germline CDR1 is LNHDA and CDR2 is SQIVND (reference sequence). V was trimmed by 6 bases and J by 3 bases, leaving 17 bases between them. This CDR3 is CASSRGQETHYGYTF. DNA for the CDR3: TGTGCCAGTAGCCGGGGACAAGAAACACACTATGGCTACACCTTC.

This chain links TRBV25-1 with TRBJ2-2; 8 nucleotides match TRBD1. The CDR3 spans 14 residues. V trimming: 3 bases; J trimming: 3 bases; junction bases outside the gene matches: 0. The V gene's germline CDR1 is MGHDK and CDR2 SYGVNS. The CDR3 DNA reads TGTGCCAGCAGTGAGACAGGGGACACCGGGGAGCTGTTTTTT. This encodes CASSETGDTGELFF.

The chain joins TRBV5-4 to TRBJ2-7, with 15 bases that match TRBD2. The CDR3 has 16 amino acids. V shed 4 bases and J 5 bases; nucleotides not matched to a gene: 7. The germline gives CDR1 SGHNT, CDR2 YYREEE (reference sequence). The CDR3 DNA follows: TGTGCCAGCAGCGGTGGGACTAGCGGGAGGTTCAACGAGCAGTACTTC. It yields the protein CASSGGTSGRFNEQYF.

This clone was counted at least ten times. The chain combines TRBV5-1 with TRBJ2-1; TRBD2 matches at 12 bases. The CDR3 has 14 amino acids. V lost 2 bases and J lost 9; bases outside the gene matches: 3. From germline, CDR1 is SGHRS and CDR2 YFSETQ. CDR3 nucleotide sequence: TGCGCCAGCAGCTTCTCGACTAGCGGGGGTGAGCAGTTCTTC. It encodes CASSFSTSGGEQFF.

The chain's CDR3 is CASSPTGASGSRGQYF. The CDR3 bases are TGTGCCAGCAGCCCCACAGGGGCTAGCGGGAGCAGGGGTCAGTACTTC. The chain has TRBV7-8 and TRBJ2-7; the match to TRBD2 covers 10 bases. V lost 5 bases, J lost 10 bases, and 17 bases stayed unmatched. Germline lookup yields CDR1 SGHVS and CDR2 FQNEAQ. This CDR3 is 16 amino acids long. Complete variable domain (other parts from reference TRBV7-8 and TRBJ2-7): GAGVSQSPRYKVAKRGQDVALRCDPISGHVSLFWYQQALGQGPEFLTYFQNEAQLDKSGLPSDRFFAERPEGSVSTLKIQRTQQEDSAVYLCASSPTGASGSRGQYFGPGTRLTVT.

The rearrangement uses TRBV23-1 and TRBJ1-1; the D is unclear. Being an ORF, TRBV23-1 has a function that is uncertain. Between the trimmed V and J ends, which lost 4 bases and 0 bases, there was a span of 9 bases. CDR3 size: 14 residues. CDR3 nucleotide sequence: TGCGCCAGCAGTCCCGGGGTTCTGAACACTGAAGCTTTCTTT. Amino acid sequence: CASSPGVLNTEAFF.

This sequence joins TRBV5-1 and TRBJ1-1; D is perhaps TRBD1 (5 bases). The CDR3 spans 13 residues. Trimming pared 2 bases from V and 6 bases from J, leaving 11 bases between. Germline V gene data show CDR1 as SGHRS and CDR2 as YFSETQ. The CDR3 region has the DNA TGCGCCAGCAGCTTCGCAGGGTGGTCTGAAGCTTTCTTT. Protein product: CASSFAGWSEAFF.